This TCR beta chain emerged from a study of T cell repertoires in aging, cancer and after chemotherapy. A mixed TRB-A/B primer pool amplified rearranged TRB by multiplex touch-down PCR. TCRdb reprocessed the multiplex PCR reads with MiXCR, giving one entry per CDR3 protein. The sample holds 6,500 or so distinct CDR3 sequences, roughly 35% seen once. Amplification of TCR beta used genomic DNA extracted from peripheral blood. CDR1 ENHRY and CDR2 SYGVKD come from the germline V gene. CDR3 length: 14 amino acids. The junction had 2 bases not matched to a gene; V was cut back by 6 bases and J by 0 bases. General study points: In healthy donors, age-related TCR diversity loss mainly reflected lost richness. Compared with age-matched healthy donors, untreated hematological or solid cancer patients showed higher blood TCR clonality.

In the case of this clonotype: What it binds is unknown.

This chain joins TRBV10-3 and TRBJ2-7; the match to TRBD1 covers 10 bases. Sequenced input: blood. This receptor was identified in a human donor with a blood cancer. Here the CDR3 DNA reads TGTGCCATCAGGGGGACAGGGGCCTCCTACGAGCAGTACTTC. Translated: CAIRGTGASYEQYF.